The clone carrying this TCR beta chain was detected ten times or more. Antigen: not known. V lost 4 bases and J 2 bases, leaving 3 bases between the germline ends. This CDR3 has 11 amino acids. Germline CDR1 SGHAT, CDR2 FQDESV (reference sequence). The treatment here: oral pan-JAK inhibitor, 5-10 mg twice daily. This sample is part of a study of CD8+ T cells in alopecia areata. General observations from the study: Many of the expanded lesional clones endured in scalp and blood while on tofacitinib. Scalp lesions, especially in alopecia totalis/universalis, had higher clonality than normal scalp.

cDNA reverse transcribed from extracted RNA served as the sequencing template. Profiled with immunoSEQ multiplex PCR; TCRdb holds only in-frame clones, not every one. The sample yields 190,000 or so clones, 55% to 70% seen once. This TCR was recovered from a human donor with alopecia areata. The chain employs TRBV11-1 and TRBJ2-7, with no clear D. The sample in question was CD4+ T cells sorted from blood, obtained at week 4, from a patient treated with tofacitinib. The DNA of the CDR3 is TGTGCCAGCAGCTCCACCTACGAGCAGTACTTC. It yields the protein CASSSTYEQYF.